These 8 T cell receptor beta chains share one sample of origin, sequenced in a study of blood T cell repertoires in COVID-19. Sequenced by immunoSEQ multiplex PCR; TCRdb stores in-frame clones only, minus some. The sample carries some 220,000 clones, approximately 85% recorded once. The material sequenced was peripheral blood. These TCRs come from a man in his fifties or sixties with acute or convalescent COVID-19.

This chain joins TRBV21-1 and TRBJ2-4; the table's D call of TRBD2 was not tested on the DNA. TRBV21-1 is recorded as a pseudogene. The CDR3 runs to 12 residues. The CDR3 spells CASSPRIAGCDF. The CDR3 DNA reads as TGTGCCAGCAGCCCTCGCATAGCGGGATGTGACTTC.

This chain links TRBV5-1 with TRBJ1-4; 8 nucleotides line up with TRBD1. The J segment lost 6 bases and the V segment lost 0 bases, leaving 4 bases of the junction unmatched. Germline assignment: CDR1 SGHRS and CDR2 YFSETQ. This CDR3 is built from 15 residues. DNA for the CDR3: TGCGCCAGCAGCTTGGAGGAGACAGGGGATGAAAAACTGTTTTTT. It codes for CASSLEETGDEKLFF.

The chain couples TRBV12-3 or TRBV12-4 to TRBJ1-1, with 8 positions matching TRBD1. The junction had 7 bases not matched to a gene; V was cut back by 5 bases and J by 11 bases. This CDR3 is 12 amino acids long. The DNA of the CDR3 is TGTGCCAGCAGTCTCTCGGACAGGGCCGCTTTCTTT. Residues: CASSLSDRAAFF.

The chain links TRBV19 to TRBJ2-3; TRBD2 aligns across 7 bases. Germline CDR1 is LNHDA and CDR2 is SQIVND (reference sequence). V was clipped by 1 base and J by 1 base; unmatched bases: 5. There are 16 residues in the CDR3. The CDR3 DNA is TGTGCCAGTAGTATAGTCGGTCTAGCGGGCACAGATACGCAGTATTTT. The encoded protein is CASSIVGLAGTDTQYF.

This chain links TRBV24-1 with TRBJ1-2, with 10 bases that match TRBD1. The CDR3 covers 14 residues. Germline-derived CDR1 and CDR2 are KGHDR and SFDVKD. With V trimmed by 7 bases and J by 7 bases, 8 bases remained unmatched. As DNA, the CDR3 is TGTGCCACCAGAACAGGGACAGGGGATGGTGGCTACACCTTC. Protein: CATRTGTGDGGYTF.

This clone appeared a few times. V and J are TRBV28 and TRBJ1-2; possibly TRBD1 for D (5 bases). V was pared by 6 bases and J by 2 bases, with 10 bases between. This CDR3 region has 13 residues. The germline V gene has CDR1 MDHEN and CDR2 SYDVKM. The CDR3 loop is CASRREGNYGYTF. CDR3 DNA sequence: TGTGCCAGCAGGAGGGAGGGGAACTATGGCTACACCTTC.

V gene TRBV7-8 combines with J gene TRBJ2-4; possibly TRBD1 for D (6 bases). Trimming shortened V by 2 bases and J by 8 bases, and 13 bases separated the two germline ends. The CDR3 length is 14 residues. Germline CDR1 is SGHVS and CDR2 is FQNEAQ. The CDR3 DNA is TGTGCCAGCAGCTTAAGACAGGTTGAAGACATTCAGTACTTC. Amino acids: CASSLRQVEDIQYF.

The genes are TRBV10-3 and TRBJ1-1; 7 bases map to TRBD1. Trimming cost V 0 bases and J 0 bases; bases outside gene matches: 4. CDR1 is ENHRY and CDR2 is SYGVKD in the germline V gene. The length of the CDR3 is 16 residues. CDR3 amino acids: CAISESGTVMNTEAFF. In DNA, the CDR3 is TGTGCCATCAGTGAGTCGGGGACAGTTATGAACACTGAAGCTTTCTTT.